The clone carrying this T cell receptor beta chain was recorded a few times. Time point in this sample: persistent/refractory GD, antithyroid drugs over 5 years with positive TRAb. From RNA extracted from PBMCs, the TCR library was made. Peripheral blood, Nine milliliters per patient, was collected in EDTA tubes. CDR3 length: 13 amino acids. Trimming stripped 7 bases from V and 4 bases from J, with 14 bases between. Germline assignment: CDR1 SGHRS and CDR2 YFSETQ. This sample is drawn from a study of regulatory T cells in long-lasting Graves disease. According to the study, TCR beta libraries were built with iRepertoire HTBI primers and CDR3-region Arm-PCR. MiXCR, applied by TCRdb to the multiplex PCR reads, yields one record per CDR3 protein. The sample carries roughly 500,000 distinct CDR3 sequences, less than 25% recorded once.

The specimen was peripheral blood mononuclear cells (PBMCs), collected when the disease was refractory, from a patient treated with antithyroid drugs. The TCR sequence derives from a female donor with Graves disease. The chain combines TRBV5-1 with TRBJ1-1, with unresolved D. The CDR3 nucleotides read TGCGCCAGCGACCTTAGGGCGGCCACTGAAGCTTTCTTT. Its protein is CASDLRAATEAFF.